Following are 21 T cell receptor beta chains from one sample sequenced in a study of T cell repertoires in cytomegalovirus infection (dated by TCRdb to about 2019). The antigens of these receptors remain unknown. Sequencing took place on an Illumina HiSeq 1500. The public reads were quality trimmed at Q25 with fastp and then assembled into clones with MiXCR by TCRdb, keeping productive beta chains. CDR3 protein duplicates are merged, each entry listing the most common genes and DNA. Present in this sample are fewer than 350,000 distinct CDR3 sequences, 25% to 35% of which were seen just once. The leading ten clones occupy approximately 20% of the sample. This sample's treatment or condition label indicates: in vitro stimulation with specific CMV peptide epitopes to enrich CMV-specific T cells. The sequenced sample was cultured PBMCs, obtained from culture after CMV antigen stimulation. These TCRs come from a human donor in good health (CMV status not recorded). Some clones in this sample may be carry-over from other donors' samples.

The CDR3 region is CSARWAAETQYF. The CDR3 coding sequence is TGCAGTGCTAGGTGGGCGGCGGAGACCCAGTACTTC. The rearrangement links TRBV20-1 to TRBJ2-5, with D unresolved. Germline V gives CDR1 DFQATT, CDR2 SNEGSKA (reference sequence). The CDR3 contains 12 residues. Deletions cut 3 bases from V and 5 bases from J, with 10 bases between.

The chain uses TRBV7-8 and TRBJ1-1; the D gene is possibly TRBD1 (5 bases). V gave up 5 bases and J gave up 1 base, with 20 bases separating them. Germline loops: CDR1 SGHVS, CDR2 FQNEAQ. The CDR3 is 17 amino acids. The CDR3 nucleotides read TGTGCCAGCAGCCTCAACGGGGCCCAGAGGTGGAACACTGAAGCTTTCTTT. Its protein product is CASSLNGAQRWNTEAFF. The full variable domain, its missing parts supplied by reference TRBV7-8 and TRBJ1-1, is GAGVSQSPRYKVAKRGQDVALRCDPISGHVSLFWYQQALGQGPEFLTYFQNEAQLDKSGLPSDRFFAERPEGSVSTLKIQRTQQEDSAVYLCASSLNGAQRWNTEAFFGQGTRLTVV.

This clonotype turned up a few times. As DNA, the CDR3 is TGTGCCAGCAGCTCAGGGGGGACAGGGAAAAACATTCAGTACTTC. It translates to CASSSGGTGKNIQYF. The chain recombines TRBV7-8 with TRBJ2-4; TRBD1 matches 9 bases. The CDR3 is made up of 15 amino acids. Germline V gene sequence: CDR1 SGHVS, CDR2 FQNEAQ. The trim removed 4 bases at V and 4 bases at J, leaving 5 bases unmatched. Based on the CDR3 plus reference TRBV7-8 and TRBJ2-4, the full variable domain is GAGVSQSPRYKVAKRGQDVALRCDPISGHVSLFWYQQALGQGPEFLTYFQNEAQLDKSGLPSDRFFAERPEGSVSTLKIQRTQQEDSAVYLCASSSGGTGKNIQYFGAGTRLSVL.

This chain connects TRBV12-3 or TRBV12-4 to TRBJ1-1; no clear D. V shed 2 bases and J shed 3 bases, with 10 bases lying between them. The CDR3 totals 14 residues. The CDR3 DNA sequence: TGTGCCAGCAGTTTAATGCTCGGCGACACTGAAGCTTTCTTT. Translation: CASSLMLGDTEAFF.

This clonotype has a count of ten or more. V gene TRBV7-2 combines with J gene TRBJ2-1, with D perhaps TRBD2 (5 bases). CDR1 is SGHTA, CDR2 FQGNSA, per germline. This CDR3 comprises 14 residues. The V end was cut by 8 bases, the J end by 7 bases, with 18 bases between. This CDR3 reads CASGPGLHGNEQFF. CDR3 sequence (DNA): TGTGCCAGCGGGCCTGGACTGCATGGGAATGAGCAGTTCTTC.

This clonotype was seen more than once but under ten times. The chain couples TRBV12-5 to TRBJ2-5; the match to TRBD1 covers 7 bases. The CDR3 contains 15 residues. Germline-derived CDR1 and CDR2 are LGHNT and FRNRAP. Trimming removed 3 bases from V and 3 bases from J; junction bases left unmatched: 7. The CDR3 spells CASGFGRGLEETQYF. For the CDR3, the DNA is TGTGCTAGTGGTTTTGGAAGGGGGCTCGAAGAGACCCAGTACTTC.

The chain joins TRBV11-2 to TRBJ2-3; 7 nucleotides line up with TRBD2. The CDR3 sequence is 16 residues long. Germline V gene lookup returns CDR1 SGHAT and CDR2 FQNNGV. V was pared by 8 bases and J by 2 bases, with 13 bases of the junction left unmatched. CDR3 loop: CASSKVGEGLTDTQYF. The CDR3 region has the DNA TGTGCCAGCTCCAAAGTGGGGGAGGGCCTCACAGATACGCAGTATTTT.

The genes are TRBV7-2 and TRBJ2-1; 7 nucleotides line up with TRBD2. The CDR3 is 13 amino acids. Germline-derived CDR1 and CDR2 are SGHTA and FQGNSA. V lost 5 bases and J lost 15; bases outside the gene matches: 13. The CDR3 loop reads CASSLLQSGNLFF. The CDR3 region has the DNA TGTGCCAGCAGCCTCTTACAAAGCGGGAATTTGTTCTTC.

This clonotype has a handful of counts. This rearrangement joins TRBV7-8 to TRBJ1-5; 9 bases map to TRBD1. CDR3 length equals 15 residues. The germline V gene encodes CDR1 SGHVS and CDR2 FQNEAQ. With V trimmed by 5 bases and J by 5 bases, 7 bases remained unmatched. The CDR3 DNA reads TGTGCCAGCAGCCCGGGACAGGGAGGAGATCAGCCCCAGCATTTT. Amino acids: CASSPGQGGDQPQHF.

This chain connects TRBV20-1 to TRBJ1-3; 7 positions match TRBD1. J lost 2 bases, V lost 2 bases, and 6 bases had no gene match. The germline gives CDR1 DFQATT, CDR2 SNEGSKA (reference sequence). The CDR3 is made up of 15 amino acids. CDR3: CSARMTGRPGNTIYF. CDR3 DNA sequence: TGCAGTGCTAGAATGACAGGGCGGCCTGGAAACACCATATATTTT.

This clonotype was detected ten times or more. V usage is TRBV7-6 and J usage is TRBJ2-1; 13 bases are a match to TRBD2. Germline V lookup: CDR1 SGHVS, CDR2 FNYEAQ. The ends lost 1 base at V and 4 bases at J; junction bases unmatched: 1. This CDR3 has 16 residues. CDR3 in DNA: TGTGCCAGCAGCTTAGGGACTAGCGGGGGATACAATGAGCAGTTCTTC. Translation: CASSLGTSGGYNEQFF. The whole variable domain, remainder taken from reference TRBV7-6 and TRBJ2-1, is GAGVSQSPRYKVTKRGQDVALRCDPISGHVSLYWYRQALGQGPEFLTYFNYEAQQDKSGLPNDRFSAERPEGSISTLTIQRTEQRDSAMYRCASSLGTSGGYNEQFFGPGTRLTVL.

This chain connects TRBV29-1 to TRBJ2-1, with a tentative D call TRBD1 (6 bases). Germline V gives CDR1 SQVTM, CDR2 ANQGSEA. The CDR3 has 15 residues. V was cut by 5 bases and J by 2 bases, with 16 bases left in between. The CDR3 region has the DNA TGCAGCGTTCCACAGGGCGGCCAACCCTACAATGAGCAGTTCTTC. As protein: CSVPQGGQPYNEQFF.

The table lists this clonotype with a few counts. The chain couples TRBV19 to TRBJ2-1, with 7 bases lining up with TRBD2. The germline V gene encodes CDR1 LNHDA and CDR2 SQIVND (reference sequence). V was pared by 5 bases and J by 7 bases, with 20 bases of the junction left unmatched. The CDR3 has 18 residues. CDR3 amino acids: CASSSKGRGRLKRNEQFF. DNA of the CDR3: TGTGCCAGTAGTTCTAAGGGGAGGGGTAGACTCAAGAGGAATGAGCAGTTCTTC.

The V and J genes are TRBV11-2 and TRBJ1-1; no clear D. Trimming took 5 bases from V and 6 from J, leaving 16 bases between them. Germline loops: CDR1 SGHAT, CDR2 FQNNGV. This CDR3 comprises 14 residues. The CDR3 DNA is TGTGCCAGCAGCCGAGCAGTGGACCGCGCTGAAGCTTTCTTT. It encodes CASSRAVDRAEAFF. The full variable domain, rest sourced from reference TRBV11-2 and TRBJ1-1, is EAGVAQSPRYKIIEKRQSVAFWCNPISGHATLYWYQQILGQGPKLLIQFQNNGVVDDSQLPKDRFSAERLKGVDSTLKIQPAKLEDSAVYLCASSRAVDRAEAFFGQGTRLTVV.

In its sample, this clonotype was seen a few times. In DNA, the CDR3 is TGCGCCAGCAGCCACGATAAGACGGCTTTAAACACTGAAGCTTTCTTT. This translates into CASSHDKTALNTEAFF. The chain links TRBV4-1 to TRBJ1-1; D is unresolved. Per the germline V gene, CDR1 is MGHRA and CDR2 is YSYEKL. Trimming removed 3 bases at V and 2 bases at J, with 16 bases between. The CDR3 has 16 amino acids.

The J gene is TRBJ2-7, the V gene TRBV19, with D possibly matching TRBD1 (6 bases). The CDR3 loop spans 13 amino acids. Germline CDR1 reads LNHDA; CDR2 reads SQIVND (reference sequence). V dropped 5 bases and J dropped 2 bases, with 10 bases sitting between them. DNA of the CDR3: TGTGCCAGTAGTCGACAGGTACCCTACGAGCAGTACTTC. Its translation: CASSRQVPYEQYF.

This clonotype turned up a few times. V usage is TRBV11-3 and J usage is TRBJ2-1, with TRBD2 identical over 8 bases. Germline CDR1 reads SGHNT; CDR2 reads YENEEA. This CDR3 region has 16 residues. V lost 5 bases, J lost 2 bases, and 8 bases stayed unmatched. For the CDR3, the DNA is TGTGCCAGCAGCCGATTTCGGGAGGGAACCTACAATGAGCAGTTCTTC. This codes for CASSRFREGTYNEQFF.

This clonotype came up many times. The chain combines TRBV7-3 with TRBJ2-1; D remains unclear. Germline values: CDR1 SGHTA, CDR2 FQGTGA. The CDR3 is 15 residues long. Trimming removed 0 bases at V and 3 bases at J, with 9 bases between. In nucleotides, the CDR3 is TGTGCCAGCAGCTTAACGTTGGGGAACTACAATGAGCAGTTCTTC. It codes for CASSLTLGNYNEQFF.

A few counts support this clonotype. The CDR3 region is CASSPDRGQNEQYF. Written as DNA, the CDR3 is TGTGCCAGCAGCCCCGACAGGGGCCAAAACGAGCAGTACTTC. The chain couples TRBV6-1 to TRBJ2-7, with 8 bases fitting TRBD1. J gave up 5 bases and V 6 bases, and 9 bases lay outside the gene matches. The germline V gene encodes CDR1 MNHNS and CDR2 SASEGT. The CDR3 is 14 amino acids.

This clonotype turned up a few times. The chain joins TRBV9 to TRBJ1-2, with a tentative D call TRBD1 (6 bases). The CDR3 is made up of 14 amino acids. Looked up from germline, CDR1 is SGDLS and CDR2 is YYNGEE. V lost 3 bases and J 6 bases, leaving 15 bases between the germline ends. The DNA for the CDR3 is TGTGCCAGCAGCGCCCTGACAGGAGGGGATGGCTACACCTTC. Translation gives CASSALTGGDGYTF.

A few counts support this clonotype. This rearrangement joins TRBV7-3 to TRBJ2-1, with D possibly being TRBD1 (6 bases). The germline CDR1 and CDR2 sequences are SGHTA and FQGTGA. The CDR3 sequence is 15 residues long. V lost 5 bases, J lost 1 base, and 12 bases lay in between. CDR3 protein: CASSPDRNSYNEQFF. CDR3 DNA: TGTGCCAGCAGCCCCGACAGGAATTCCTACAATGAGCAGTTCTTC.